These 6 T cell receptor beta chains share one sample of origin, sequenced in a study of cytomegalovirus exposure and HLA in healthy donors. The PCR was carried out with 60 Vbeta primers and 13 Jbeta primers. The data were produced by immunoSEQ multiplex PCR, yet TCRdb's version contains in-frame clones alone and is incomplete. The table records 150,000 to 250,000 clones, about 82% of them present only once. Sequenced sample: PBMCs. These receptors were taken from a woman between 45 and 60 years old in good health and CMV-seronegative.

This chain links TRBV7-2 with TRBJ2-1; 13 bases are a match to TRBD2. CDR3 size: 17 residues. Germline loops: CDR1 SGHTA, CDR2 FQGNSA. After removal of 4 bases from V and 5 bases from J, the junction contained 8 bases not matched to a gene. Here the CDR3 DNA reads TGTGCCAGCAGCTCCCGGGGGACTAGCGGGAACCACAATGAGCAGTTCTTC. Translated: CASSSRGTSGNHNEQFF.

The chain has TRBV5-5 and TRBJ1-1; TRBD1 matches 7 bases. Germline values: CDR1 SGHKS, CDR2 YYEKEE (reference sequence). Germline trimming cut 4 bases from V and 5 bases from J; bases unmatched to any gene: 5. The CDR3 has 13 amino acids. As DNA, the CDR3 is TGTGCCAGCAGCGACAGGGCAGGGACTGAAGCTTTCTTT. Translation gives CASSDRAGTEAFF.

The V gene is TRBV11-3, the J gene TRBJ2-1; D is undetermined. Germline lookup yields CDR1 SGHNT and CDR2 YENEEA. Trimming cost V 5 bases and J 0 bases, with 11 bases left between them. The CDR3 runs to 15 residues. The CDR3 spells CASSQSLGSYNEQFF. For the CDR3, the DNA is TGTGCCAGCAGCCAATCTCTCGGCTCCTACAATGAGCAGTTCTTC.

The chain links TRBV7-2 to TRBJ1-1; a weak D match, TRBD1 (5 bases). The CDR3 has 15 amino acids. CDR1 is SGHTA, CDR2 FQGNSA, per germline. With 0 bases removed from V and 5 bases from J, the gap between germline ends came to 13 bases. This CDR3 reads CASSLAFRDGTEAFF. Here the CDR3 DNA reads TGTGCCAGCAGCTTAGCTTTCAGGGATGGGACTGAAGCTTTCTTT.

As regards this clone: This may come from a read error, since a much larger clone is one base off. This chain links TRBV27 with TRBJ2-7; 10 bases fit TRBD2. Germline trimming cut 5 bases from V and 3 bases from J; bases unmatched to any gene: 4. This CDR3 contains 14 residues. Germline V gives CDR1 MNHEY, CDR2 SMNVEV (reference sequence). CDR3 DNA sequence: TGTGCCAGCAGTCCCGGGACTAGCGTCTACGAGCAGTACTTC. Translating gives CASSPGTSVYEQYF.

The CDR3 reads CSVGTGLGGYTF. The DNA of the CDR3 is TGCAGCGTCGGGACAGGTCTTGGAGGCTACACCTTC. The chain has TRBV29-1 and TRBJ1-2; TRBD1 matches 8 bases. CDR1 and CDR2 (germline): SQVTM, ANQGSEA. The CDR3 totals 12 residues. Trimming at V came to 6 bases and at J to 8 bases, leaving 8 bases not matched to a gene.